This record covers a single TCR beta chain. This record belongs to a study of blood T cell repertoires in COVID-19. Study-wide background: From the United States, Italy and Spain came samples of acute and convalescent COVID-19. In each case, the material was cDNA or gDNA derived from T cells, B-cell-depleted T cells, or PBMCs.

Original methodology: Cell counts per sample came from amplifying reference gene primers. The table came from immunoSEQ multiplex PCR; TCRdb's copy has only in-frame clones and leaves some out. Clone size and V and J calls were adopted from that table, with D and trimming inferred from the DNA. The sample lists fewer than 100,000 clones, 75% to 85% occurring once. This sequence was found in a woman between 65 and 79 years old with acute or convalescent COVID-19. The sequencing sample was made of peripheral blood.

The CDR3 spells CASSRTGQSYEQYF. DNA of the CDR3: TGTGCCAGTAGTCGAACGGGACAGTCCTACGAGCAGTACTTC. This chain joins TRBV19 and TRBJ2-7; 7 bases map to TRBD1. Germline CDR1 reads LNHDA; CDR2 reads SQIVND (reference sequence). The length of the CDR3 is 14 residues. V lost 5 bases and J lost 1; bases outside the gene matches: 5. Using reference TRBV19 and TRBJ2-7 for the parts outside the CDR3, the full variable domain is DGGITQSPKYLFRKEGQNVTLSCEQNLNHDAMYWYRQDPGQGLRLIYYSQIVNDFQKGDIAEGYSVSREKKESFPLTVTSAQKNPTAFYLCASSRTGQSYEQYFGPGTRLTVT.